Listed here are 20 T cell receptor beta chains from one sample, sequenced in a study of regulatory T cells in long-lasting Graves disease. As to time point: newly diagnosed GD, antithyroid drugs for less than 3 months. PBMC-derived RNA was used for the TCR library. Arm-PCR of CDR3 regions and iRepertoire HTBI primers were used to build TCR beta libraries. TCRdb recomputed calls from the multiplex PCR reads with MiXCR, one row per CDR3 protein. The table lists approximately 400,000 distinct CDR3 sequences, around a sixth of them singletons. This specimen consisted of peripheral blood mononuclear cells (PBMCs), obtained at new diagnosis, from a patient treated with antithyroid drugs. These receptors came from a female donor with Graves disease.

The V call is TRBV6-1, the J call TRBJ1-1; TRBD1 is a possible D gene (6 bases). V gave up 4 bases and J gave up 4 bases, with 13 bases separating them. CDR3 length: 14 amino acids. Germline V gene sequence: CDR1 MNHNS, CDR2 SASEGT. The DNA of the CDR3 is TGTGCCAGCAGTGCAGGGGTTGGATCCACTGAAGCTTTCTTT. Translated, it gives CASSAGVGSTEAFF.

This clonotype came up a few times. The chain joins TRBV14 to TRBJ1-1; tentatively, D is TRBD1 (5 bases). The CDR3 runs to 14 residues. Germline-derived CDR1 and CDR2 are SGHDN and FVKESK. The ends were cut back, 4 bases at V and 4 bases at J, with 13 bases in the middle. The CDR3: CASSRDRTFTEAFF. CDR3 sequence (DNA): TGTGCCAGCAGCCGAGACCGGACATTCACTGAAGCTTTCTTT.

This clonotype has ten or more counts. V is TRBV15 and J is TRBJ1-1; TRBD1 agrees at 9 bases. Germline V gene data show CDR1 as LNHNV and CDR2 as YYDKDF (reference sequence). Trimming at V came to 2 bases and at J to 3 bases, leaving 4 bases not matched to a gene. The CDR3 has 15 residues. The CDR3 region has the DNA TGTGCCACCAGCAGAATAACAGGGGGCTACACTGAAGCTTTCTTT. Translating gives CATSRITGGYTEAFF.

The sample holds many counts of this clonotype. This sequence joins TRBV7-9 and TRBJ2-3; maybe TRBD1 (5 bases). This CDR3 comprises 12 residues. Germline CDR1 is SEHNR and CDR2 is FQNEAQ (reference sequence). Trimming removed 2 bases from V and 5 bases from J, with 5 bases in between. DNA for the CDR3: TGTGCCAGCAGCTTACAGGGAGATACGCAGTATTTT. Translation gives CASSLQGDTQYF.

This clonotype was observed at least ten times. The CDR3: CASSALNEPTDTQYF. CDR3 DNA: TGTGCCAGCAGTGCCCTGAACGAACCCACAGATACGCAGTATTTT. The rearrangement joins TRBV27 to TRBJ2-3; D not certain. V shed 5 bases and J shed 2 bases, with 14 bases lying between them. Germline-derived CDR1 and CDR2 are MNHEY and SMNVEV (reference sequence). CDR3 length: 15 amino acids.

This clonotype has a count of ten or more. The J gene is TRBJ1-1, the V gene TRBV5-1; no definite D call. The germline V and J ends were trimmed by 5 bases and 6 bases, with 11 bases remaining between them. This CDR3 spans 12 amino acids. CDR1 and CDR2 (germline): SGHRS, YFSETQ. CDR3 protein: CASRGQHPEAFF. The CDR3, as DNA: TGCGCCAGCAGGGGCCAGCATCCTGAAGCTTTCTTT.

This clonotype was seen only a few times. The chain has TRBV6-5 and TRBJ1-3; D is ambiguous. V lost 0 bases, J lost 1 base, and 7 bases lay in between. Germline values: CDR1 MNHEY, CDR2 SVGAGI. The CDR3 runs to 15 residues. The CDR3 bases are TGTGCCAGCAGTTACTCCGGGCCTTCTGGAAACACCATATATTTT. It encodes CASSYSGPSGNTIYF.

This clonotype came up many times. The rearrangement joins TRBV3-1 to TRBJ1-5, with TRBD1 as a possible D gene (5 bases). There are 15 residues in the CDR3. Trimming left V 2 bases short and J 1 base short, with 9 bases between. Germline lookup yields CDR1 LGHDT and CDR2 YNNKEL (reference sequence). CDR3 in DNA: TGTGCCAGCAGCCAATGGGACGGCAGCAATCAGCCCCAGCATTTT. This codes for CASSQWDGSNQPQHF.

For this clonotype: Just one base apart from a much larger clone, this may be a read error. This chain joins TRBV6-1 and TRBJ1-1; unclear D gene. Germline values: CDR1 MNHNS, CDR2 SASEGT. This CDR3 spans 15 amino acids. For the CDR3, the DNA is TGTACCAGCAGTCCGTTTCGGGGATTAGACACTGAAGCTTTCTTT. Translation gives CTSSPFRGLDTEAFF.

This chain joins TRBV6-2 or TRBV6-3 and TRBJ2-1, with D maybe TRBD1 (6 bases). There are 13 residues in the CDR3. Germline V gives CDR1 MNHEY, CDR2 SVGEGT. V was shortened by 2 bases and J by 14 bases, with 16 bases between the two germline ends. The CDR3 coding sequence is TGTGCCAGCAGTTACACCGGACAGTATTGGGAGTTCTTC. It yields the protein CASSYTGQYWEFF.

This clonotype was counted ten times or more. The CDR3 nucleotides read TGCGCCAGCAGCCAAGATTCGAAGGGGACAGGGACATATGGCTACACCTTC. As protein: CASSQDSKGTGTYGYTF. V and J are TRBV4-3 and TRBJ1-2, with 9 nucleotides matching TRBD1. CDR1 and CDR2 (germline): LGHNA, YSLEER. V lost 0 bases to trimming and J lost 5 bases; unmatched junction nucleotides: 10. This CDR3 region has 17 residues.

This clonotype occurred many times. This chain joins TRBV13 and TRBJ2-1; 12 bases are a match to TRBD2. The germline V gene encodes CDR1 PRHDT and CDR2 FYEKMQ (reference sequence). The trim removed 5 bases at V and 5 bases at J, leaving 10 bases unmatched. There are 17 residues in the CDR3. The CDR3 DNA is TGTGCCAGCAGCATCCTAGCGGGGGGGAATATACACAATGAGCAGTTCTTC. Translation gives CASSILAGGNIHNEQFF.

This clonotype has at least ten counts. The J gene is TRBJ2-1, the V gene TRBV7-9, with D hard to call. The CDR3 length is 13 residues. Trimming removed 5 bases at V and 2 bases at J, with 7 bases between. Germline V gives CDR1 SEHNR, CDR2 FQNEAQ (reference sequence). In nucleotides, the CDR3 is TGTGCCAGCAGCCCTTCCCCCTACAATGAGCAGTTCTTC. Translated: CASSPSPYNEQFF.

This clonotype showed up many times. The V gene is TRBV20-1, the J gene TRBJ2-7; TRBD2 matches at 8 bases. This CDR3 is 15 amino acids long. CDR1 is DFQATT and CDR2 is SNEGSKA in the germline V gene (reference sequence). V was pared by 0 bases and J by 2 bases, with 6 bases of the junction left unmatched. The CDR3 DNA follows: TGCAGTGCTAGAGATCAGGCGGGGGGCGCCTACGAGCAGTACTTC. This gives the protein CSARDQAGGAYEQYF.

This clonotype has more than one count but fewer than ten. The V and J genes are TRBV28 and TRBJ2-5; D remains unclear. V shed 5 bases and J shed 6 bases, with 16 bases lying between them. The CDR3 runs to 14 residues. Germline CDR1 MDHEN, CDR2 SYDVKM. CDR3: CASSGPPPVKTQYF. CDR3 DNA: TGTGCCAGCAGTGGGCCTCCGCCAGTAAAGACCCAGTACTTC.

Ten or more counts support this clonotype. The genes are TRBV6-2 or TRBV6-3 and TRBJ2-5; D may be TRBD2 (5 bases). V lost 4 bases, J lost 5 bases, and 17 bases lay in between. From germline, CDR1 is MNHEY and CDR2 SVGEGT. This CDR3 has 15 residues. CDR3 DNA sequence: TGTGCCAGCAGTTTCGTAAAACGGGGTGAGGAGACCCAGTACTTC. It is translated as CASSFVKRGEETQYF.

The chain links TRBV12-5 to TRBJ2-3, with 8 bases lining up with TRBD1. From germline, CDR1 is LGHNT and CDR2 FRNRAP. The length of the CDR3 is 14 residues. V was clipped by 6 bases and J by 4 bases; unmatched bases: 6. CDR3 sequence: CASGPTGVADTQYF. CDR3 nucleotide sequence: TGTGCTAGTGGACCGACAGGGGTGGCAGATACGCAGTATTTT.

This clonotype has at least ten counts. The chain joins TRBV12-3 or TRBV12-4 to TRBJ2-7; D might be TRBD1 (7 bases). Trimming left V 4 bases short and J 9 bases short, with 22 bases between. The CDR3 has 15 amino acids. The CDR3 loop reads CASSSQISRQGGQYF. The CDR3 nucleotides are TGTGCCAGCAGTTCCCAGATTTCAAGACAGGGAGGGCAGTACTTC.

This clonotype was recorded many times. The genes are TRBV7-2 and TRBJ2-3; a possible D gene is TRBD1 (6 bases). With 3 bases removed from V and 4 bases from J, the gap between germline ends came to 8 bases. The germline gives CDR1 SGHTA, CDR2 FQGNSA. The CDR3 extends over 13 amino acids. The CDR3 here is CASSLSGADTQYF. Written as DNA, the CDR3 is TGTGCCAGCAGCTTGTCAGGGGCAGATACGCAGTATTTT.

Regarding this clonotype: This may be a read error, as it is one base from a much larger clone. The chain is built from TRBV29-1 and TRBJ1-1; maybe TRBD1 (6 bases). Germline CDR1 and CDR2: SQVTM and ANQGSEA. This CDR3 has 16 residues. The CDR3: CSVGGGRRGSNTKAFF. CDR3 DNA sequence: TGCAGCGTCGGCGGGGGGCGACGGGGGTCGAACACTAAAGCTTTCTTT. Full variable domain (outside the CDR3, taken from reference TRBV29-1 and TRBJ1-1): SAVISQKPSRDICQRGTSLTIQCQVDSQVTMMFWYRQQPGQSLTLIATANQGSEATYESGFVIDKFPISRPNLTFSTLTVSNMSPEDSSIYLCSVGGGRRGSNTKAFFGQGTRLTVV.